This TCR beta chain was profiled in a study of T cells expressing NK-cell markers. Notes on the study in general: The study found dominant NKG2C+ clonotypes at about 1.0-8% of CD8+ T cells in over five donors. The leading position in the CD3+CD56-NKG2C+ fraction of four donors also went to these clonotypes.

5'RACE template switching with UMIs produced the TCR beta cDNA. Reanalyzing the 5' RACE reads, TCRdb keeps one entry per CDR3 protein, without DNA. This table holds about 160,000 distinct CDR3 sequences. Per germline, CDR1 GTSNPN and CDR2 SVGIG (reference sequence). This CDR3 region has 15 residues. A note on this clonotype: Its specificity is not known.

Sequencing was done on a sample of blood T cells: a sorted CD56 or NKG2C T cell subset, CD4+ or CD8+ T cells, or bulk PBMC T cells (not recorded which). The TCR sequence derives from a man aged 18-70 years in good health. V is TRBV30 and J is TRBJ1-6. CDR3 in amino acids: CAWSVPPAEHSPLHF.